This T cell receptor beta chain originates from a study of graft-versus-host responses after intestinal transplantation. Looking at the study overall: The recipients all started with anti-thymocyte globulin induction and then took tacrolimus and steroids for around three years. General observations from the study: Within the allografts of patients who had graft-donor T cell macrochimerism, graft-versus-host to host-versus-graft clonal ratios were high.

TCRdb keeps only in-frame clones here, not all; method: immunoSEQ multiplex PCR. The repertoire holds approximately 100,000 clones, with roughly 82% as singletons. Trimming took off 7 bases at V and 3 bases at J, with 9 bases between the two ends. CDR3 length equals 13 residues. Germline-derived CDR1 and CDR2 are SNHLY and FYNNEI. Concerning this clone: Its antigen is not known.

This clonotype was sampled from a human patient who received an intestinal transplant, so some T cells may come from the graft donor. The sequences come from PBMCs, collected 255 days after intestinal transplant. The chain has TRBV2 and TRBJ1-4, with D unclear. CDR3 nucleotide sequence: TGTGCCAGCACAAGTCTGGCTAATGAAAAACTGTTTTTT. Its translation is CASTSLANEKLFF.